Following are 21 T cell receptor beta chains from one sample sequenced in a study of cytomegalovirus exposure and HLA in healthy donors. In the PCR, 60 Vbeta and 13 Jbeta primers were used. The table came from immunoSEQ multiplex PCR; TCRdb's copy has only in-frame clones and leaves some out. The sample yields 85,000 to 130,000 clones, around 10% seen once. Sequenced input: PBMCs. Source of these receptors: a man aged 40-55 years in good health and CMV-seropositive.

The chain couples TRBV4-2 to TRBJ2-2; D is perhaps TRBD1 (6 bases). Trimming removed 0 bases from V and 4 bases from J, with 21 bases in between. Per germline, CDR1 LGHNA and CDR2 YNFKEQ. CDR3 size: 19 residues. CDR3: CASSQEGRPGQSGTGELFF. In DNA, the CDR3 is TGTGCCAGCAGCCAAGAGGGGCGACCCGGACAGTCGGGCACCGGGGAGCTGTTTTTT.

This clone was seen a handful of times. This chain uses TRBV6-1 with TRBJ1-5; 7 bases line up with TRBD1. The CDR3 contains 16 residues. V was pared by 3 bases and J by 0 bases, with 5 bases of the junction left unmatched. Germline CDR1 reads MNHNS; CDR2 reads SASEGT. The CDR3 coding sequence is TGTGCCAGCAGTGAGAGACAGGGCACTAGCAATCAGCCCCAGCATTTT. This translates into CASSERQGTSNQPQHF.

CDR3 sequence: CAISVAGLDEQFF. Here the CDR3 DNA reads TGTGCCATCAGTGTAGCGGGACTGGATGAGCAGTTCTTC. The J gene is TRBJ2-1, the V gene TRBV10-3, with 8 bases fitting TRBD2. The germline gives CDR1 ENHRY, CDR2 SYGVKD. The CDR3 totals 13 residues. After removal of 4 bases from V and 8 bases from J, the junction contained 4 bases not matched to a gene.

This clone was seen a few times. V gene TRBV25-1 combines with J gene TRBJ1-6, with D possibly matching TRBD1 (6 bases). This CDR3 comprises 13 residues. CDR1 is MGHDK and CDR2 is SYGVNS in the germline V gene. V was clipped by 3 bases and J by 14 bases, with 14 bases between them. CDR3 sequence: CASSDAVGDTLHF. The CDR3 DNA follows: TGTGCCAGCAGTGATGCTGTAGGGGACACCCTCCACTTT.

This clone was recorded a few times. The chain links TRBV6-4 to TRBJ1-5, with 7 positions matching TRBD1. This CDR3 spans 19 amino acids. Germline trimming cut 5 bases from V and 2 bases from J; bases unmatched to any gene: 18. Germline V lookup: CDR1 MRHNA, CDR2 SNTAGT. CDR3 in DNA: TGTGCCAGCAGTCTCCTACAGGGGACCGGGCCGTGTGGCAATCAGCCCCAGCATTTT. Translating it yields CASSLLQGTGPCGNQPQHF.

A few counts support this clone. The chain uses TRBV7-8 and TRBJ2-5; D is unclear. V lost 1 base and J lost 3, with 9 bases in between. Looked up from germline, CDR1 is SGHVS and CDR2 is FQNEAQ. This CDR3 is built from 14 residues. This CDR3 reads CASSLETAKETQYF. The CDR3 DNA is TGTGCCAGCAGCTTAGAGACTGCAAAAGAGACCCAGTACTTC.

This clone was observed a few times. The V call is TRBV7-9, the J call TRBJ1-4; a possible D gene is TRBD1 (6 bases). Germline V gene data show CDR1 as SEHNR and CDR2 as FQNEAQ (reference sequence). The CDR3 has 15 residues. Trimming pared 4 bases from V and 2 bases from J, leaving 11 bases between. As DNA, the CDR3 is TGTGCCAGCAGCTCCGTCGACAGGACTAATGAAAAACTGTTTTTT. Translated: CASSSVDRTNEKLFF.

This clone has only a few counts. The gene calls are TRBV7-9 and TRBJ2-5, with 12 bases fitting TRBD1. The germline gives CDR1 SEHNR, CDR2 FQNEAQ (reference sequence). V lost 10 bases and J lost 5; bases outside the gene matches: 11. This CDR3 has 15 residues. Written as DNA, the CDR3 is TGTGCCACCCGATGGGGGACAGGGGGCCGTGAGACCCAGTACTTC. It yields the protein CATRWGTGGRETQYF.

This clone was observed a few times. The chain uses TRBV7-9 and TRBJ2-1; possible D gene TRBD2, 6 bases. V lost 5 bases and J lost 1, with 9 bases in between. Germline V gene lookup returns CDR1 SEHNR and CDR2 FQNEAQ (reference sequence). This CDR3 is built from 14 residues. CDR3 coding DNA: TGTGCCAGCAGCCCCGGGACTTCCTACAATGAGCAGTTCTTC. This codes for CASSPGTSYNEQFF.

This chain links TRBV11-2 with TRBJ2-2; 9 nucleotides agree with TRBD2. Per germline, CDR1 SGHAT and CDR2 FQNNGV. After removal of 3 bases from V and 2 bases from J, the junction contained 4 bases not matched to a gene. The CDR3 consists of 16 residues. The CDR3 region is CASSFISGSNTGELFF. The CDR3 DNA reads TGTGCCAGCAGCTTTATTAGCGGGAGCAACACCGGGGAGCTGTTTTTT. Full variable domain (outside the CDR3, taken from reference TRBV11-2 and TRBJ2-2): EAGVAQSPRYKIIEKRQSVAFWCNPISGHATLYWYQQILGQGPKLLIQFQNNGVVDDSQLPKDRFSAERLKGVDSTLKIQPAKLEDSAVYLCASSFISGSNTGELFFGEGSRLTVL.

The chain links TRBV30 to TRBJ1-5; no clear D. The CDR3 spans 13 residues. V was clipped by 7 bases and J by 9 bases, with 19 bases between them. Per the germline V gene, CDR1 is GTSNPN and CDR2 is SVGIG (reference sequence). The CDR3 DNA reads as TGTGCCTTCCTCGCGGAGGACGGAGGGCCCCAGCATTTT. Protein: CAFLAEDGGPQHF.

Only a few counts were recorded for this clone. The CDR3 coding sequence is TGTGCCAGCAGTCCCACGCTACAGGCGAGTGAAAAACTGTTTTTT. Amino acids: CASSPTLQASEKLFF. This chain joins TRBV28 and TRBJ1-4, with D tentatively TRBD1 (5 bases). Germline V gene sequence: CDR1 MDHEN, CDR2 SYDVKM. V lost 5 bases and J 7 bases, leaving 17 bases between the germline ends. The CDR3 extends over 15 amino acids.

The CDR3 coding sequence is TGCAGCGTTGAAGATCGGGACAGGGGATTCTACGAGCAGTACTTC. It is translated as CSVEDRDRGFYEQYF. V gene TRBV29-1 combines with J gene TRBJ2-7, with TRBD1 matching over 10 bases. Germline V gene lookup returns CDR1 SQVTM and CDR2 ANQGSEA. The CDR3 runs to 15 residues. V lost 0 bases and J lost 3; bases outside the gene matches: 5.

V and J are TRBV5-6 and TRBJ1-2; 10 bases map to TRBD1. Germline CDR1 SGHDT, CDR2 YYEEEE. V trimming: 4 bases; J trimming: 5 bases; junction bases outside the gene matches: 8. The CDR3 consists of 15 residues. The CDR3 sequence: CASSAGTGAWYGYTF. The CDR3, as DNA: TGTGCCAGCAGCGCCGGGACAGGGGCGTGGTATGGCTACACCTTC.

This sequence joins TRBV4-1 and TRBJ1-4; the match to TRBD1 covers 8 bases. Per the germline V gene, CDR1 is MGHRA and CDR2 is YSYEKL. The junction had 8 bases not matched to a gene; V was cut back by 5 bases and J by 6 bases. This CDR3 is 15 amino acids long. CDR3 region: CASSNSQGADEKLFF. CDR3 nucleotide sequence: TGCGCCAGCAGCAATTCCCAGGGGGCGGATGAAAAACTGTTTTTT.

The chain combines TRBV5-1 with TRBJ2-3, with D tentatively TRBD2 (6 bases). Per germline, CDR1 SGHRS and CDR2 YFSETQ. CDR3 length: 14 residues. V was pared by 1 base and J by 4 bases, with 10 bases between. As DNA, the CDR3 is TGCGCCAGCAGCTTGAATGGCGGGGCAGATACGCAGTATTTT. The encoded protein is CASSLNGGADTQYF.

At least ten counts were recorded for this clone. This chain uses TRBV5-8 with TRBJ2-6; D not resolved. The V gene lost 0 bases and the J gene lost 1 base, with 5 bases spanning the gap. Germline V gene lookup returns CDR1 SGHTS and CDR2 YDEGEE. The CDR3 loop spans 15 amino acids. DNA of the CDR3: TGTGCCAGCAGCTTGGACGGTTCTGGGGCCAACGTCCTGACTTTC. It yields the protein CASSLDGSGANVLTF.

V and J are TRBV2 and TRBJ1-2, with 7 bases identical to TRBD1. The germline CDR1 and CDR2 sequences are SNHLY and FYNNEI. Trimming at V came to 8 bases and at J to 8 bases, leaving 5 bases not matched to a gene. This CDR3 region has 11 residues. CDR3 sequence reads: CASGDRRGYTF. In DNA, the CDR3 is TGTGCCAGCGGGGACAGACGGGGCTACACCTTC.

This clone occurred a few times. The chain is built from TRBV29-1 and TRBJ1-5; 8 nucleotides align to TRBD1. There are 16 residues in the CDR3. V gave up 4 bases and J gave up 0 bases; unmatched junction bases: 8. Per the germline V gene, CDR1 is SQVTM and CDR2 is ANQGSEA. CDR3 sequence: CSVVGTGLGSNQPQHF. DNA for the CDR3: TGCAGCGTTGTCGGGACAGGCTTGGGTAGCAATCAGCCCCAGCATTTT.

This clone was seen more than once but under ten times. This rearrangement joins TRBV6-1 to TRBJ1-5; TRBD1 matches 11 bases. Germline V gene sequence: CDR1 MNHNS, CDR2 SASEGT. The V and J ends lost 6 bases and 6 bases, in that order; junction bases with no gene match: 7. The CDR3 runs to 15 residues. CDR3 DNA: TGTGCCAGCAGAGAATCCGGGACAGGGGGTCAGCCCCAGCATTTT. Encoded protein: CASRESGTGGQPQHF.

V and J are TRBV6-5 and TRBJ2-7; D may be TRBD2 (6 bases). Trimming took 6 bases from V and 3 from J, leaving 12 bases between them. The CDR3 runs 13 residues. Germline values: CDR1 MNHEY, CDR2 SVGAGI. CDR3 bases: TGTGCCAGCAGGACTAGGGCTGTCTACGAGCAGTACTTC. Protein sequence: CASRTRAVYEQYF.